The next 6 T cell receptor beta chains were all read from a single sample in a study of blood T cell repertoires in COVID-19. Sequencing used immunoSEQ multiplex PCR; TCRdb keeps in-frame clones, though not all of them. The sample consists of roughly 480,000 clones, roughly nine tenths of them appearing once. The material sequenced was peripheral blood. The receptors originated from a man aged 18 to 30 with COVID-19, enrolled during active disease.

This chain uses TRBV19 with TRBJ1-4, with TRBD1 matching over 8 bases. Germline lookup yields CDR1 LNHDA and CDR2 SQIVND (reference sequence). The CDR3 is made up of 13 amino acids. The J segment lost 3 bases and the V segment lost 6 bases, leaving 0 bases of the junction unmatched. The CDR3 region is CASRTGANEKLFF. CDR3 bases: TGTGCCAGTAGGACAGGGGCTAATGAAAAACTGTTTTTT.

The rearrangement links TRBV11-3 to TRBJ1-1; D unresolved. The length of the CDR3 is 13 residues. With 4 bases removed from V and 6 bases from J, the gap between germline ends came to 12 bases. Germline-derived CDR1 and CDR2 are SGHNT and YENEEA. The CDR3 region is CASSSQLSAEAFF. The CDR3 region has the DNA TGTGCCAGCAGCTCACAGCTAAGTGCTGAAGCTTTCTTT.

The chain links TRBV7-9 to TRBJ2-7; D remains unclear. From germline, CDR1 is SEHNR and CDR2 FQNEAQ (reference sequence). With 1 base removed from V and 0 bases from J, the gap between germline ends came to 10 bases. The CDR3 consists of 15 residues. The CDR3 DNA follows: TGTGCCAGCAGCTTAGGTGCGGATAGCTCCTACGAGCAGTACTTC. Residues: CASSLGADSSYEQYF.

On this clone itself: Other DNA sequences in the sample encode the same CDR3. V is TRBV11-2 and J is TRBJ1-5; D not certain. The CDR3 has 15 residues. Germline CDR1 is SGHAT and CDR2 is FQNNGV. V was clipped by 1 base and J by 0 bases, with 7 bases between them. CDR3 bases: TGTGCCAGCAGCTTAGGCGGGTATAGCAATCAGCCCCAGCATTTT. The encoded protein is CASSLGGYSNQPQHF.

This clone was picked up a small number of times. The V gene is TRBV24-1, the J gene TRBJ2-1; D is unresolved. The V gene lost 5 bases and the J gene lost 8 bases, with 6 bases spanning the gap. CDR3 size: 11 residues. Looked up from germline, CDR1 is KGHDR and CDR2 is SFDVKD. Here the CDR3 DNA reads TGTGCCACCAGTGCTGGCTATGAGCAGTTCTTC. It encodes CATSAGYEQFF.

The CDR3 protein is CASSLGTASSYEQYF. DNA for the CDR3: TGTGCCAGCAGCTTGGGGACAGCGAGCTCCTACGAGCAGTACTTC. This sequence joins TRBV5-4 and TRBJ2-7; D perhaps matches TRBD1 (6 bases). Germline assignment: CDR1 SGHNT and CDR2 YYREEE (reference sequence). V lost 0 bases to trimming and J lost 0 bases, with 10 bases between them. The CDR3 has 15 amino acids.